In this sample, the clone carrying this T cell receptor (beta chain) turned up once. The same CDR3 arises from other DNA sequences in this sample as well. Profiled with immunoSEQ multiplex PCR; TCRdb holds only in-frame clones, not every one. The sample lists 200,000 to 300,000 clones, about 79% occurring once. Trimming cost V 0 bases and J 3 bases; bases outside gene matches: 2. Germline CDR1 and CDR2: SGHRS and YFSETQ. The CDR3 runs to 14 residues. This entry comes from a study of blood T cell repertoires in COVID-19. This sequence joins TRBV5-1 and TRBJ2-7; TRBD1 agrees at 8 bases. Sequencing was carried out using peripheral blood. This receptor was obtained from a woman older than 75 with acute or convalescent COVID-19. The CDR3 reads CASSLGTGGYEQYF. CDR3 sequence (DNA): TGCGCCAGCAGCTTGGGTACAGGGGGCTACGAGCAGTACTTC.